This T cell receptor beta chain was captured by sequencing in a study of blood T cell repertoires in COVID-19. The table came from immunoSEQ multiplex PCR; TCRdb's copy has only in-frame clones and leaves some out. The sample includes fewer than 150,000 clones, 70% to 80% of them seen just once. The CDR3 extends over 14 amino acids. The V end lost 2 bases, the J end lost 4 bases, and 12 bases lay between the germline ends. Germline lookup yields CDR1 SQVTM and CDR2 ANQGSEA. Sequencing was done on a sample of peripheral blood. The chain recombines TRBV29-1 with TRBJ1-3, with D tentatively TRBD1 (5 bases). The origin of this receptor is a human donor in a cohort sampled during active COVID-19. The CDR3 protein is CSVEPTRGGNTIYF. The CDR3 bases are TGCAGCGTTGAACCGACTCGGGGGGGAAACACCATATATTTT.